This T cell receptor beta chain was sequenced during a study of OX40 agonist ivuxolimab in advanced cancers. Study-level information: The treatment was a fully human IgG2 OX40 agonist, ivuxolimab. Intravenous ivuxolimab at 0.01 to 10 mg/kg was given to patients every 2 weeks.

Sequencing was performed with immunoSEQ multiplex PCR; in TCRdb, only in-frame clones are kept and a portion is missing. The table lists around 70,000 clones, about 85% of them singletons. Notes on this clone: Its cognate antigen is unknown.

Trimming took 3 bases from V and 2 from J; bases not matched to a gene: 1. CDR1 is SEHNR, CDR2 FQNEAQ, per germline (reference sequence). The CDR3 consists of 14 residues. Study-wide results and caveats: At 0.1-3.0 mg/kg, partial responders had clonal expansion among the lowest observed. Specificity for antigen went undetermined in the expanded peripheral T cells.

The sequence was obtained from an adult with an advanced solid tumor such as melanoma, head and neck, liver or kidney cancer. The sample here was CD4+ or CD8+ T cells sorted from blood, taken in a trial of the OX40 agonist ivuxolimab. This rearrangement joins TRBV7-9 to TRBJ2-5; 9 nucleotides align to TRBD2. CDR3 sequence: CASSFSGGQETQYF. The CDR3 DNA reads TGTGCCAGCAGCTTTAGCGGGGGACAAGAGACCCAGTACTTC.